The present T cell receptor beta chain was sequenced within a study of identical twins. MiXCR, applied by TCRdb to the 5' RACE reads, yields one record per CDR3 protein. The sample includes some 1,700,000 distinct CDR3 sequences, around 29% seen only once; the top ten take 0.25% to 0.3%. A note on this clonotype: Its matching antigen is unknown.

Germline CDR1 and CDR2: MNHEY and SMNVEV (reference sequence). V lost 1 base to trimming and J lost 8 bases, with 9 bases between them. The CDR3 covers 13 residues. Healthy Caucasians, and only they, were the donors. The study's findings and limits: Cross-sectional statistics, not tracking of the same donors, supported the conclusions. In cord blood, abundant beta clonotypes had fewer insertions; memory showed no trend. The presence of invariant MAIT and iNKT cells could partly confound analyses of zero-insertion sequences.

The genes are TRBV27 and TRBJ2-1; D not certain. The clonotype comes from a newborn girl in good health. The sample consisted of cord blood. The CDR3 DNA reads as TGTGCCAGCAGTTTATTTCGGGTCGATGAGCAGTTCTTC. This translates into CASSLFRVDEQFF.